The clone carrying this T cell receptor (beta chain) has more than one count but fewer than ten. The data were obtained in a study of spatial heterogeneity in lung cancer. About the research overall: Detection consistently captured more beta-chain sequences than alpha-chain sequences. As counted in raw reads, each unique TCR and UMI combination appeared more than ten times on average.

With 5 bases clipped from V and 5 bases from J, the junction kept 4 bases outside the gene matches. The CDR3 spans 15 residues. CDR1 MNHEY and CDR2 SVGEGT come from the germline V gene. Specified time point: sample taken at primary tumor resection. Researchers sequenced whole RNA taken from tumor, nontumor lung or frozen PBMC without sorting. The study tagged each TCR cDNA molecule with a unique molecular identifier. TCRdb re-analysed the 5' RACE reads in MiXCR, keeping a single row per CDR3 protein. The table shows roughly 39,000 distinct CDR3 sequences, with roughly 8% occurring only once. The sequence came from a male donor with early-stage non-small cell lung cancer. V is TRBV6-2 or TRBV6-3 and J is TRBJ2-2; 11 nucleotides line up with TRBD2. The sequencing here drew on PBMCs, taken at surgery. CDR3: CASSSLAGGTGELFF. As DNA, the CDR3 is TGTGCCAGCAGTAGCCTAGCGGGAGGTACCGGGGAGCTGTTTTTT.